Shown below are 17 T cell receptor beta chains from a single sample sequenced in a study of metastatic and nonmetastatic thyroid tumors. MiXCR was used by TCRdb to re-call the PCR reads. The sample records about 39,000 clones, 9% to 14% being singletons. Each patient went into thyroid surgery without having received any treatment. The sequencing input was blood. Receptors were obtained from a male donor with papillary thyroid cancer or a benign thyroid nodule (not recorded which). Some clones in this sample may be carry-over from other donors' samples.

Sample share makes this clone medium-sized (0.01 to 0.1%). This chain connects TRBV6-2 or TRBV6-3 to TRBJ1-1; D gene uncertain. Germline assignment: CDR1 MNHEY and CDR2 SVGEGT. The CDR3 sequence is 12 residues long. Trimming removed 6 bases at V and 11 bases at J, with 16 bases between. CDR3 sequence (DNA): TGTGCCAGCAGGATCCCGGTGGGCAGGGCTTTCTTT. Its translation is CASRIPVGRAFF.

This clone was picked up a small number of times. V gene TRBV2 combines with J gene TRBJ2-5, with D maybe TRBD1 (6 bases). This CDR3 contains 15 residues. Germline CDR1 SNHLY, CDR2 FYNNEI. V was shortened by 6 bases and J by 5 bases, with 19 bases between the two germline ends. CDR3 bases: TGTGCCAGCAGAGTCCCAGGGGCCTCAGGGGAGACCCAGTACTTC. This encodes CASRVPGASGETQYF.

This clone came up many times. The chain joins TRBV7-2 to TRBJ2-3; 8 bases map to TRBD2. Germline values: CDR1 SGHTA, CDR2 FQGNSA. The CDR3 length is 17 residues. Trimming at V came to 6 bases and at J to 2 bases, leaving 13 bases not matched to a gene. The CDR3 nucleotides are TGTGCCAGCAGGACCCCCTCGGGACTAGATTTCACAGATACGCAGTATTTT. Residues: CASRTPSGLDFTDTQYF.

This clone appeared many times. The chain is built from TRBV19 and TRBJ2-5, with 10 bases aligning to TRBD2. Germline V gene lookup returns CDR1 LNHDA and CDR2 SQIVND (reference sequence). J was trimmed by 4 bases and V by 1 base; bases with no gene match: 3. The CDR3 extends over 15 amino acids. DNA for the CDR3: TGTGCCAGTAGTATAGGACTAGCGGGCGGAGAGACCCAGTACTTC. Translating gives CASSIGLAGGETQYF.

The table lists this clone with many counts. This chain links TRBV18 with TRBJ1-5, with TRBD1 identical over 7 bases. V gave up 4 bases and J gave up 5 bases; unmatched junction bases: 5. In germline, CDR1 is KGHSH, CDR2 LQKENI. The CDR3 runs to 14 residues. CDR3: CASSLGQVDQPQHF. DNA for the CDR3: TGTGCCAGCTCACTCGGACAGGTAGATCAGCCCCAGCATTTT.

In this sample, this clone turned up many times. This sequence joins TRBV20-1 and TRBJ2-1; D is perhaps TRBD2 (5 bases). The length of the CDR3 is 13 residues. The germline V gene has CDR1 DFQATT and CDR2 SNEGSKA (reference sequence). V lost 5 bases and J lost 9, with 17 bases in between. The CDR3 DNA follows: TGCAGTGCTGTGGACTCCCCCTCGGGTGAGCAGTTCTTC. Protein product: CSAVDSPSGEQFF.

Only a few counts were recorded for this clone. Given a much more abundant clone one base away, this may be a read error. The CDR3 region is CSARTFDMVNGYTF. The CDR3 DNA reads as TGCAGTGCTAGAACCTTCGACATGGTCAATGGCTACACCTTC. This chain uses TRBV20-1 with TRBJ1-2; D uncertain. The CDR3 spans 14 residues. Germline V gene lookup returns CDR1 DFQATT and CDR2 SNEGSKA (reference sequence). Trimming removed 2 bases at V and 6 bases at J, with 16 bases between.

The J gene is TRBJ1-5, the V gene TRBV12-3 or TRBV12-4; tentatively, D is TRBD1 (5 bases). V lost 7 bases, J lost 2 bases, and 18 bases lay in between. This CDR3 region has 16 residues. The CDR3 spells CASTHHFQGGNQPQHF. CDR3 sequence (DNA): TGTGCCAGCACTCATCACTTTCAGGGAGGCAATCAGCCCCAGCATTTT.

There are many counts of this clone. The rearrangement joins TRBV7-2 to TRBJ1-1; 8 bases line up with TRBD1. V lost 5 bases and J lost 7; bases outside the gene matches: 3. The CDR3 length is 12 residues. The germline V gene has CDR1 SGHTA and CDR2 FQGNSA. The DNA for the CDR3 is TGTGCCAGCAGCCGACAGGGGAATGAAGCTTTCTTT. It specifies CASSRQGNEAFF.

This clone was recorded many times. Other DNA sequences from this sample encode an identical CDR3 as well. The chain employs TRBV24-1 and TRBJ2-5; D perhaps matches TRBD1 (6 bases). This CDR3 contains 15 residues. Germline CDR1 is KGHDR and CDR2 is SFDVKD. V was pared by 9 bases and J by 0 bases, with 16 bases between. The CDR3 DNA reads as TGTGCCACCCTACAGGGCCGCTTTTACCAAGAGACCCAGTACTTC. It encodes CATLQGRFYQETQYF.

This clone was counted many times. The V gene is TRBV5-1, the J gene TRBJ1-3; perhaps TRBD1 as D (5 bases). The CDR3 is 16 amino acids. The germline V gene encodes CDR1 SGHRS and CDR2 YFSETQ. V dropped 4 bases and J dropped 0 bases, with 14 bases sitting between them. The CDR3 DNA reads TGCGCCAGCAGCCCCGGGGCGGTCCTCTCTGGAAACACCATATATTTT. The encoded protein is CASSPGAVLSGNTIYF.

This clone has ten or more counts. A much larger clone lies a single base off, so this may be a read error. The genes are TRBV6-2 or TRBV6-3 and TRBJ2-1; 13 nucleotides line up with TRBD2. Trimming at V came to 7 bases and at J to 8 bases, leaving 14 bases not matched to a gene. The CDR3 runs to 17 residues. Germline CDR1 MNHEY, CDR2 SVGEGT. For the CDR3, the DNA is TGTGCCAGCATCCCTACTAGCGGGAGGGCCAATACCGATGAGCAGTTCTTC. Its translation is CASIPTSGRANTDEQFF.

In its sample, this clone was seen a few times. The V call is TRBV6-1, the J call TRBJ2-7, with D tentatively TRBD1 or TRBD2 (5 bases each). The CDR3 loop spans 15 amino acids. The V gene's germline CDR1 is MNHNS and CDR2 SASEGT. The germline V and J ends were trimmed by 1 base and 2 bases, with 12 bases remaining between them. The CDR3: CASSEGRGDAYEQYF. In DNA form, the CDR3 reads TGTGCCAGCAGTGAAGGAAGGGGAGATGCCTACGAGCAGTACTTC.

This clone showed up many times. CDR3 DNA: TGCGCCAGCAGCCAAGCGTCTAGCGGGACCTACGAGCAGTACTTC. Protein sequence: CASSQASSGTYEQYF. V gene TRBV4-1 combines with J gene TRBJ2-7; the match to TRBD2 covers 9 bases. The CDR3 extends over 15 amino acids. Germline values: CDR1 MGHRA, CDR2 YSYEKL. V shed 1 base and J 2 bases; nucleotides not matched to a gene: 3.

The chain links TRBV20-1 to TRBJ1-2, with 10 nucleotides matching TRBD1. In germline, CDR1 is DFQATT, CDR2 SNEGSKA (reference sequence). J gave up 4 bases and V 5 bases, and 7 bases lay outside the gene matches. This CDR3 region has 14 residues. The CDR3 coding sequence is TGCAGTGCTCCGGGACAGGGGACCTTCTATGGCTACACCTTC. Translating gives CSAPGQGTFYGYTF.

Ten or more counts support this clone. V usage is TRBV20-1 and J usage is TRBJ2-3; D may be TRBD1 (7 bases). Germline CDR1 is DFQATT and CDR2 is SNEGSKA (reference sequence). The CDR3 spans 14 residues. V lost 2 bases and J lost 4, with 13 bases in between. Written as DNA, the CDR3 is TGCAGTGCTAGATTACAGGGGAGGCCAGATACGCAGTATTTT. It codes for CSARLQGRPDTQYF.

The genes are TRBV6-1 and TRBJ2-3; possibly TRBD2 for D (5 bases). The V and J ends lost 6 bases and 0 bases respectively, with 13 bases between them. The CDR3 totals 15 residues. Germline CDR1 MNHNS, CDR2 SASEGT. CDR3 coding DNA: TGTGCCAGCAGCTTAATGCGGACTAGCACAGATACGCAGTATTTT. Amino acids: CASSLMRTSTDTQYF.